The 25 T cell receptor beta chains given below trace back to one sample, sequenced in a study of blood T cell repertoires in COVID-19. Libraries were prepared by immunoSEQ multiplex PCR; TCRdb keeps only in-frame clonotypes and omits some of them. The table shows roughly 38,000 clones, with 70% to 80% occurring only once. The sequencing input was peripheral blood. These receptors all stem from a man between 65 and 85 years old with active or convalescent COVID-19.

The chain couples TRBV28 to TRBJ1-1; no definite D call. The CDR3 spans 12 residues. In germline, CDR1 is MDHEN, CDR2 SYDVKM. Between the trimmed V and J ends, which lost 3 bases and 4 bases, there was a span of 6 bases. CDR3 in amino acids: CASSLRSTEAFF. CDR3 in DNA: TGTGCCAGCAGTTTGCGTTCCACTGAAGCTTTCTTT. The full variable domain, in which reference TRBV28 and TRBJ1-1 provide the parts outside the CDR3, is DVKVTQSSRYLVKRTGEKVFLECVQDMDHENMFWYRQDPGLGLRLIYFSYDVKMKEKGDIPEGYSVSREKKERFSLILESASTNQTSMYLCASSLRSTEAFFGQGTRLTVV.

The chain carries TRBV7-9 and TRBJ2-7, with TRBD1 matching over 9 bases. V lost 5 bases, J lost 2 bases, and 4 bases stayed unmatched. The CDR3 spans 14 residues. In germline, CDR1 is SEHNR, CDR2 FQNEAQ (reference sequence). In DNA, the CDR3 is TGTGCCAGCAGCGGGACAGGGATCCCCTACGAGCAGTACTTC. Its translation: CASSGTGIPYEQYF.

This clone was counted a single time. The junction and the germline gene differ at one end; a read error may be behind it. This chain links TRBV5-1 with TRBJ2-3; D is perhaps TRBD2 (5 bases). The CDR3 has 16 amino acids. The germline gives CDR1 SGHRS, CDR2 YFSETQ. CDR3 residues: CASSPGAGESRDTQYF. The CDR3 nucleotides are TGCGCCAGCAGCCCAGGAGCCGGGGAAAGCAGAGATACGCAGTATTTT.

In its sample, this clone was seen a few times. The chain uses TRBV5-4 and TRBJ1-2; 7 bases align to TRBD1. Germline loops: CDR1 SGHNT, CDR2 YYREEE (reference sequence). V was clipped by 3 bases and J by 0 bases; unmatched bases: 2. The CDR3 extends over 14 amino acids. The CDR3 DNA is TGTGCCAGCAGCTCAGGGGGGACTAACTATGGCTACACCTTC. Its translation is CASSSGGTNYGYTF.

V is TRBV24-1 and J is TRBJ2-7, with 9 bases lining up with TRBD1. Germline V gene sequence: CDR1 KGHDR, CDR2 SFDVKD. Trimming cost V 10 bases and J 2 bases; bases outside gene matches: 8. The CDR3 runs 14 residues. CDR3 residues: CATRLGTGTYEQYF. DNA for the CDR3: TGTGCCACACGTTTAGGGACAGGGACCTACGAGCAGTACTTC.

The chain carries TRBV14 and TRBJ1-2, with 9 bases that match TRBD1. The CDR3 contains 16 residues. V shed 7 bases and J 4 bases; nucleotides not matched to a gene: 13. Germline CDR1 SGHDN, CDR2 FVKESK. The CDR3, as DNA: TGTGCCAGCACGCCTTCACAGGGGGCGATGGGCTATGGCTACACCTTC. It yields the protein CASTPSQGAMGYGYTF.

The chain employs TRBV18 and TRBJ1-1; TRBD1 might be the D (5 bases). The V gene's germline CDR1 is KGHSH and CDR2 LQKENI. This CDR3 region has 13 residues. Deletions cut 4 bases from V and 6 bases from J, with 12 bases between. This CDR3 reads CASSLQGSPEAFF. The CDR3 region has the DNA TGTGCCAGCTCACTCCAGGGATCCCCTGAAGCTTTCTTT.

The chain carries TRBV15 and TRBJ1-5, with D uncertain. The V end lost 3 bases, the J end lost 0 bases, and 6 bases lay between the germline ends. This CDR3 contains 14 residues. Germline values: CDR1 LNHNV, CDR2 YYDKDF (reference sequence). The CDR3 bases are TGTGCCACCAGCAGCGTGTATAGCAATCAGCCCCAGCATTTT. Residues: CATSSVYSNQPQHF.

This clone was counted a single time. The rearrangement links TRBV2 to TRBJ2-2; tentatively, D is TRBD1 (5 bases). There are 14 residues in the CDR3. V lost 8 bases, J lost 8 bases, and 18 bases lay in between. The germline V gene encodes CDR1 SNHLY and CDR2 FYNNEI. The CDR3 DNA is TGTGCCAGCTCCTGGGCAGGGCGGTCTGGGGAGCTGTTTTTT. Its translation is CASSWAGRSGELFF.

The chain employs TRBV24-1 and TRBJ2-5; 7 bases fit TRBD1. V was clipped by 4 bases and J by 2 bases; unmatched bases: 3. The CDR3 consists of 14 residues. Germline CDR1 reads KGHDR; CDR2 reads SFDVKD. The CDR3, as DNA: TGTGCCACCAGTGACGTGGGACAGCAAGAGACCCAGTACTTC. It specifies CATSDVGQQETQYF.

The CDR3 spells CARSSDQPQHF. The CDR3 DNA is TGTGCCAGAAGCTCCGATCAGCCCCAGCATTTT. The chain combines TRBV5-3 with TRBJ1-5; D is uncertain. TRBV5-3 counts as an open reading frame of uncertain function. Between the trimmed V and J ends, which lost 3 bases and 5 bases, there was a span of 3 bases. The CDR3 is 11 residues long.

This clone was found once. The rearrangement joins TRBV7-9 to TRBJ2-7; weak D call: TRBD1 (6 bases). Looked up from germline, CDR1 is SEHNR and CDR2 is FQNEAQ (reference sequence). V lost 3 bases, J lost 5 bases, and 17 bases lay in between. This CDR3 contains 15 residues. The CDR3 DNA is TGTGCCAGCAGCTTCAGCCCCGACAGGAGCCACGAGCAGTACTTC. Protein sequence: CASSFSPDRSHEQYF.

The chain recombines TRBV12-3 or TRBV12-4 with TRBJ2-7; D ambiguous. The V and J ends lost 5 bases and 6 bases respectively, with 11 bases between them. The CDR3 is made up of 12 amino acids. CDR3 in DNA: TGTGCCAGCAGTACGGGTTTCGGCGAGCAGTACTTC. Its protein is CASSTGFGEQYF.

This sequence joins TRBV30 and TRBJ1-6; D is undetermined. The CDR3 consists of 12 residues. The V gene's germline CDR1 is GTSNPN and CDR2 SVGIG (reference sequence). V shed 3 bases and J shed 9 bases, with 9 bases lying between them. The CDR3: CAWRYLTSPLHF. The CDR3 bases are TGTGCCTGGAGATACTTAACTTCACCCCTCCACTTT.

Concerning this clone itself: Other DNA variants within this sample encode the same CDR3. The gene calls are TRBV7-9 and TRBJ1-1, with 7 bases aligning to TRBD1. CDR3 length: 13 amino acids. Unmatched junction bases numbered 2, after V lost 5 bases and J lost 2 bases. CDR1 and CDR2 from the germline V gene are SEHNR and FQNEAQ (reference sequence). This CDR3 is CASSRQGNTEAFF. CDR3 coding DNA: TGTGCCAGCAGCAGACAGGGAAACACTGAAGCTTTCTTT.

This clone was detected only once. The V gene is TRBV3-1 (or the pseudogene TRBV3-2), the J gene TRBJ2-5; D is undetermined. Germline V lookup: CDR1 LGHDT, CDR2 YNNKEL (reference sequence). CDR3 length equals 13 residues. V was shortened by 6 bases and J by 0 bases, with 8 bases between the two germline ends. CDR3 DNA sequence: TGTGCCAGCAGAACCCAGGACCAAGAGACCCAGTACTTC. Its protein is CASRTQDQETQYF.

This sequence joins TRBV21-1 and TRBJ1-5; no check of the table's D call, TRBD1, against the DNA was made. TRBV21-1 is termed a pseudogene. The CDR3 runs to 16 residues. The CDR3 region has the DNA TGTGCCAGCAGCACAAAAACGGGACAGGGTGGTCAGCCCCAGCATTTT. It is translated as CASSTKTGQGGQPQHF.

The V and J genes are TRBV7-8 and TRBJ2-7; 10 bases map to TRBD1. The CDR3 contains 14 residues. Germline V lookup: CDR1 SGHVS, CDR2 FQNEAQ. The J segment lost 2 bases and the V segment lost 5 bases, leaving 3 bases of the junction unmatched. CDR3 sequence: CASSPDRGAYEQYF. As DNA, the CDR3 is TGTGCCAGCAGCCCGGACAGGGGGGCCTACGAGCAGTACTTC.

The J gene is TRBJ2-5, the V gene TRBV5-6, with TRBD2 matching 11 bases. The germline gives CDR1 SGHDT, CDR2 YYEEEE. V shed 4 bases, J shed 2 bases, and the junction held 10 bases outside the gene matches. This CDR3 is 17 amino acids long. The CDR3 sequence: CASSLFSSGGRQETQYF. CDR3 coding DNA: TGTGCCAGCAGCCTCTTCTCTAGCGGGGGGAGACAAGAGACCCAGTACTTC.

The chain links TRBV23-1 to TRBJ2-1, with D maybe TRBD2 (7 bases). TRBV23-1 is sorted into the ORF group, with uncertain function. CDR3 length: 17 residues. Trimming removed 10 bases from V and 0 bases from J, with 22 bases in between. CDR3 nucleotide sequence: TGCGCCACTATACAAGGGGGGGGGCTAAACTCCTACAATGAGCAGTTCTTC. This codes for CATIQGGGLNSYNEQFF.

This rearrangement joins TRBV2 to TRBJ2-5; 9 positions match TRBD2. V lost 4 bases, J lost 0 bases, and 3 bases stayed unmatched. The CDR3 contains 15 residues. Per the germline V gene, CDR1 is SNHLY and CDR2 is FYNNEI. The chain's CDR3 is CASSGPSGDQETQYF. CDR3 in DNA: TGTGCCAGCAGTGGTCCTAGCGGGGACCAAGAGACCCAGTACTTC.

The chain recombines TRBV2 with TRBJ1-3; 7 nucleotides line up with TRBD1. V lost 6 bases, J lost 2 bases, and 10 bases stayed unmatched. The CDR3 runs 16 residues. CDR1 SNHLY and CDR2 FYNNEI come from the germline V gene. The CDR3 sequence is CASSPEQGIAGNTIYF. The CDR3 nucleotides read TGTGCCAGCAGCCCAGAACAGGGGATCGCTGGAAACACCATATATTTT.

This chain joins TRBV7-3 and TRBJ1-1; the D gene is possibly TRBD1 (5 bases). Per the germline V gene, CDR1 is SGHTA and CDR2 is FQGTGA. Trimming took 4 bases from V and 3 from J, leaving 9 bases between them. The CDR3 is 13 residues long. The CDR3 bases are TGTGCCAGCAGCTCGCGGGGGGACACTGAAGCTTTCTTT. This gives the protein CASSSRGDTEAFF.

The genes are TRBV29-1 and TRBJ1-2; D is perhaps TRBD1 (6 bases). Germline V gene sequence: CDR1 SQVTM, CDR2 ANQGSEA. V was pared by 6 bases and J by 1 base, with 21 bases between. The CDR3 is made up of 16 amino acids. The CDR3 DNA reads as TGCAGCGTCGATCCTGGAAGGGGGACCGTTAACTATGGCTACACCTTC. As protein: CSVDPGRGTVNYGYTF. The full variable domain, its missing parts supplied by reference TRBV29-1 and TRBJ1-2, is SAVISQKPSRDICQRGTSLTIQCQVDSQVTMMFWYRQQPGQSLTLIATANQGSEATYESGFVIDKFPISRPNLTFSTLTVSNMSPEDSSIYLCSVDPGRGTVNYGYTFGSGTRLTVV.

This clone was observed once. This chain uses TRBV5-1 with TRBJ2-2; D may be TRBD1 (6 bases). The V end was cut by 3 bases, the J end by 1 base, with 7 bases between. Germline V CDR1 and CDR2: SGHRS, YFSETQ. This CDR3 region has 14 residues. CDR3: CASSWGQNTGELFF. The DNA of the CDR3 is TGCGCCAGCAGCTGGGGACAGAACACCGGGGAGCTGTTTTTT. Complete variable domain (other parts from reference TRBV5-1 and TRBJ2-2): KAGVTQTPRYLIKTRGQQVTLSCSPISGHRSVSWYQQTPGQGLQFLFEYFSETQRNKGNFPGRFSGRQFSNSRSEMNVSTLELGDSALYLCASSWGQNTGELFFGEGSRLTVL.